The 14 T cell receptor beta chains listed next were all sequenced from one sample in a study of TIL therapy for anti-PD-1-resistant metastatic lung cancer (dated by TCRdb to about 2021). TCR beta CDR3 regions were amplified from genomic DNA with the immunoSEQ v3 hsTCRB kit using bias-controlled multiplex PCR. This is the immuneACCESS table as TCRdb keeps it, with only in-frame sequences that have V and J called. A part of the clones is gone; compared with another copy, unresolved V genes explain less than half, and the rest is unexplained. For this sample the table gives about 52,000 clones, of which roughly 85% were detected only once. 4.5% to 5.5% of the sample is held by the ten biggest clonotypes. This specimen's time point label, per the study, means: pre-treatment sample, taken before nivolumab and TIL therapy. The source material was blood, sampled at baseline. All receptors come from a woman aged 30 to 85 with non-small cell lung cancer.

The chain employs TRBV28 and TRBJ1-5; the match to TRBD1 covers 9 bases. Germline loops: CDR1 MDHEN, CDR2 SYDVKM. The V gene end was trimmed by 10 bases and the J gene end by 0 bases; junction bases not matched to a gene: 7. The CDR3 consists of 15 residues. The DNA of the CDR3 is TGTGCCATAGATACAGGGGGCTTTAGCAATCAGCCCCAGCATTTT. Its translation is CAIDTGGFSNQPQHF.

V gene TRBV5-1 combines with J gene TRBJ1-2, with TRBD1 matching over 7 bases. V was clipped by 1 base and J by 1 base; unmatched bases: 7. The CDR3 length is 16 residues. Germline loops: CDR1 SGHRS, CDR2 YFSETQ. CDR3: CASSLQSQGVNYGYTF. The CDR3 DNA reads as TGCGCCAGCAGCTTGCAAAGCCAGGGGGTTAACTATGGCTACACCTTC.

This clone was found once. The rearrangement links TRBV19 to TRBJ2-7, with a possible D match to TRBD2 (6 bases). The germline V and J ends were trimmed by 8 bases and 5 bases, with 16 bases remaining between them. Germline V CDR1 and CDR2: LNHDA, SQIVND (reference sequence). This CDR3 has 13 amino acids. In nucleotides, the CDR3 is TGTGCCAGTCGTGGGGGGACTCGCAACGAGCAGTACTTC. Translated: CASRGGTRNEQYF. The full variable domain, in which reference TRBV19 and TRBJ2-7 provide the parts outside the CDR3, is DGGITQSPKYLFRKEGQNVTLSCEQNLNHDAMYWYRQDPGQGLRLIYYSQIVNDFQKGDIAEGYSVSREKKESFPLTVTSAQKNPTAFYLCASRGGTRNEQYFGPGTRLTVT.

The J gene is TRBJ1-2, the V gene TRBV7-8; D gene uncertain. The CDR3 runs to 13 residues. Trimming removed 5 bases from V and 3 bases from J, with 10 bases in between. CDR1 SGHVS and CDR2 FQNEAQ come from the germline V gene. This CDR3 reads CASSRTEDYGYTF. The CDR3 nucleotides are TGTGCCAGCAGCCGTACAGAGGACTATGGCTACACCTTC.

This clone came up a few times. The chain employs TRBV11-3 and TRBJ1-6, with D hard to call. The CDR3 consists of 16 residues. The germline V and J ends were trimmed by 0 bases and 7 bases, with 13 bases remaining between them. Germline assignment: CDR1 SGHNT and CDR2 YENEEA. The CDR3 sequence: CASSLDLGNGNSPLHF. The CDR3 region has the DNA TGTGCCAGCAGCTTAGATCTGGGGAACGGGAATTCACCCCTCCACTTT.

The rearrangement joins TRBV9 to TRBJ2-7; 9 bases match TRBD1. Germline trimming cut 4 bases from V and 3 bases from J; bases unmatched to any gene: 11. CDR3 length equals 16 residues. In germline, CDR1 is SGDLS, CDR2 YYNGEE. The CDR3 loop reads CASSPQGQGFIYEQYF. The CDR3 nucleotides read TGTGCCAGCAGCCCCCAAGGACAGGGGTTTATCTACGAGCAGTACTTC.

The V gene is TRBV28, the J gene TRBJ2-1, with a tentative D call TRBD2 (6 bases). Trimming removed 2 bases at V and 4 bases at J, with 12 bases between. CDR1 is MDHEN and CDR2 is SYDVKM in the germline V gene. The CDR3 has 15 residues. CDR3: CASSLQRVPYNEQFF. As DNA, the CDR3 is TGTGCCAGCAGTTTACAGCGGGTCCCTTACAATGAGCAGTTCTTC.

The J gene is TRBJ1-4, the V gene TRBV18; weak D call: TRBD1 (5 bases). The CDR3 totals 14 residues. Germline CDR1 and CDR2: KGHSH and LQKENI. V shed 1 base and J shed 5 bases, with 8 bases lying between them. The CDR3 loop is CASSPLGANEKLFF. CDR3 in DNA: TGTGCCAGCTCACCACTCGGGGCCAATGAAAAACTGTTTTTT. The whole variable domain, remainder taken from reference TRBV18 and TRBJ1-4, is NAGVMQNPRHLVRRRGQEARLRCSPMKGHSHVYWYRQLPEEGLKFMVYLQKENIIDESGMPKERFSAEFPKEGPSILRIQQVVRGDSAAYFCASSPLGANEKLFFGSGTQLSVL.

The chain employs TRBV5-6 and TRBJ1-4; 10 positions match TRBD1. The germline gives CDR1 SGHDT, CDR2 YYEEEE. CDR3 length equals 15 residues. With V trimmed by 2 bases and J by 6 bases, 4 bases remained unmatched. CDR3 DNA sequence: TGTGCCAGCAGCTTCGGGACAGGGGAGTATGAAAAACTGTTTTTT. It encodes CASSFGTGEYEKLFF.

The rearrangement joins TRBV19 to TRBJ2-6, with 10 bases that match TRBD1. The CDR3 is 18 residues long. Germline lookup yields CDR1 LNHDA and CDR2 SQIVND (reference sequence). V lost 5 bases to trimming and J lost 0 bases; unmatched junction nucleotides: 7. CDR3: CASSGTGTGASGANVLTF. In DNA form, the CDR3 reads TGTGCCAGTAGTGGCACCGGGACAGGGGCCTCTGGGGCCAACGTCCTGACTTTC.

The chain uses TRBV5-1 and TRBJ1-2, with D hard to call. Deletions cut 5 bases from V and 1 base from J, with 12 bases between. CDR1 and CDR2 from the germline V gene are SGHRS and YFSETQ. CDR3 length equals 14 residues. CDR3 amino acids: CASRTNSFNYGYTF. CDR3 in DNA: TGCGCCAGCAGAACGAACAGTTTTAACTATGGCTACACCTTC.

This chain connects TRBV7-2 to TRBJ1-2; 7 bases match TRBD1. The V and J ends lost 6 bases and 0 bases, in that order; junction bases with no gene match: 7. Germline values: CDR1 SGHTA, CDR2 FQGNSA. The length of the CDR3 is 15 residues. In nucleotides, the CDR3 is TGTGCCAGCAGATCCCAGGGGGAGCCTAACTATGGCTACACCTTC. This sequence encodes CASRSQGEPNYGYTF.

The J gene is TRBJ2-7, the V gene TRBV5-6; D gene ambiguous. Germline CDR1 and CDR2: SGHDT and YYEEEE. The CDR3 loop spans 11 amino acids. Trimming removed 1 base at V and 5 bases at J, with 4 bases between. The CDR3 DNA reads TGTGCCAGCAGCTTGTTTAACGAGCAGTACTTC. Its protein product is CASSLFNEQYF.

This clone was seen only a few times. This chain uses TRBV5-1 with TRBJ2-5; maybe TRBD2 (6 bases). V was pared by 0 bases and J by 5 bases, with 17 bases between. The length of the CDR3 is 16 residues. CDR1 and CDR2 (germline): SGHRS, YFSETQ. CDR3 sequence reads: CASSLAGVGTWETQYF. CDR3 DNA: TGCGCCAGCAGCTTGGCGGGGGTAGGGACGTGGGAGACCCAGTACTTC.